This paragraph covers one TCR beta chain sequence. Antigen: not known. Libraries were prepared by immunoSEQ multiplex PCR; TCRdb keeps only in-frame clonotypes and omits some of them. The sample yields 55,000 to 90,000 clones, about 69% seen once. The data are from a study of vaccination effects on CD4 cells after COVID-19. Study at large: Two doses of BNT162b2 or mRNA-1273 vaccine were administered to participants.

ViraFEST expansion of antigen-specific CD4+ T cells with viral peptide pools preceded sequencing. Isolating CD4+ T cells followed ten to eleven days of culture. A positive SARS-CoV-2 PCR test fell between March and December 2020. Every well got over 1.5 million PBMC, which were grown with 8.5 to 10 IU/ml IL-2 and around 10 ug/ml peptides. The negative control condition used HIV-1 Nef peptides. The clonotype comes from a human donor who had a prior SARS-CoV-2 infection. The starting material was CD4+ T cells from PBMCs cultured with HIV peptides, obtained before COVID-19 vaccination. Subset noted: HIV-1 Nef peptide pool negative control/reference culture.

CDR3 sequence: CASSYAGTEALYGYTF. CDR3 nucleotide sequence: TGTGCCAGCAGTTACGCCGGGACGGAGGCACTCTATGGCTACACCTTC. The chain links TRBV6-5 to TRBJ1-2; possible D gene TRBD1, 5 bases. From germline, CDR1 is MNHEY and CDR2 SVGAGI. Between the trimmed V and J ends, which lost 2 bases and 4 bases, there was a span of 17 bases. The length of the CDR3 is 16 residues.